Listed below are T cell receptor beta chains from one sample, sequenced in a study of blood T cell repertoires in COVID-19. Data came from immunoSEQ multiplex PCR; TCRdb stores just in-frame clones and leaves some out. Of 200,000 to 250,000 clones listed, 84% were seen once; the top ten hold 1.5% to 2%. The sequenced material came from PBMCs or T cells enriched from blood (not recorded which). All receptors derive from a man between 60 and 70 years old who had recovered from COVID-19. Both conserved end residues are part of each CDR3. The D gene is left open where the match is weak. Where a row states a size, it is once, few, many or the class of an expanded clone; other rows omit it.

clone size	D gene	V gene	CDR3 length	J gene	CDR3 DNA	CDR3 protein
NA	TRBD1	TRBV7-2	15	TRBJ2-3	TGTGCCAGCAGCTTAGACAGGGGAAAGACAGATACGCAGTATTTT	CASSLDRGKTDTQYF
NA	TRBD2	TRBV6-5	14	TRBJ2-5	TGTGCCAGCAGAGGGCGGGGGGGGGAAGAGACCCAGTACTTC	CASRGRGGEETQYF
NA	TRBD1	TRBV7-9	15	TRBJ2-2	TGTGCCAGCAGTTTTACAGGGGGCGTTGCCGGGGAGCTGTTTTTT	CASSFTGGVAGELFF
NA	TRBD1	TRBV6-6	18	TRBJ1-1	TGTGCCAGCAGCCGACGGGTGAGCTGGGACAGGGTTAGAACTGAAGCTTTCTTT	CASSRRVSWDRVRTEAFF
NA	TRBD2	TRBV3-1/TRBV3-2	15	TRBJ2-3	TGTGCCAGCAGCTCGCGGACTAGCGGGTCAGATACGCAGTATTTT	CASSSRTSGSDTQYF
NA	TRBD2	TRBV2	13	TRBJ2-3	TGTGCCAGCAGGGCTAGCGGGACAGATACGCAGTATTTT	CASRASGTDTQYF
NA	NA	TRBV5-1	17	TRBJ1-2	TGCGCCAGCAGCTTGATAGTGGGGACACAACAAATCTATGGCTACACCTTC	CASSLIVGTQQIYGYTF
NA	NA	TRBV9	14	TRBJ1-4	TGTGCCAGCAGCACCCAGGGCGTTGGGGAAAAACTGTTTTTT	CASSTQGVGEKLFF
NA	NA	TRBV7-2	13	TRBJ2-3	TGTGCCAGCAGCCGGGACACCTCAGATACGCAGTATTTT	CASSRDTSDTQYF
NA	NA	TRBV24-1	14	TRBJ2-3	TGTGCCACGGCAGGGGCCACAAGCACAGATACGCAGTATTTT	CATAGATSTDTQYF
NA	NA	TRBV19	15	TRBJ2-1	TGTGCCAGTGATCCGGGACATAGCTCCTACAATGAGCAGTTCTTC	CASDPGHSSYNEQFF
NA	NA	TRBV7-3	14	TRBJ2-3	TGTGCCAGCAGCTCTTCTCCCCGTTTCGGTACGCAGTATTTT	CASSSSPRFGTQYF
NA	NA	TRBV5-4	14	TRBJ1-2	TGTGCCAGCAGCTTGGCTACCCGGGGAGGTGGCTACACCTTC	CASSLATRGGGYTF
NA	NA	TRBV4-2	17	TRBJ2-5	TGTGCCAGCAGCCGAGTCGGAGAGGAGACCCTCCAAGAGACCCAGTACTTC	CASSRVGEETLQETQYF
NA	TRBD2	TRBV7-7	16	TRBJ2-3	TGTGCTAGCAGCTTAGGAGTCGGGGGGGCCCAAGATACGCAGTATTTT	CASSLGVGGAQDTQYF
NA	NA	TRBV7-6	15	TRBJ1-5	TGTGCCAGCAGCACGACAGGTGATAGCAATCAGCCCCAGCATTTT	CASSTTGDSNQPQHF
NA	NA	TRBV7-2	13	TRBJ2-5	TGTGCCAGCAGCTTAGCTAGCGCCGAGACCCAGTACTTC	CASSLASAETQYF
NA	TRBD2	TRBV4-2	15	TRBJ2-7	TGTGCCAGCAGCCAAGTAGCGGGAAACTCCTACGAGCAGTACTTC	CASSQVAGNSYEQYF
few	NA	TRBV2	14	TRBJ2-2	TGTGCCAGCACCGCGCAACTGAACACCGGGGAGCTGTTTTTT	CASTAQLNTGELFF
NA	NA	TRBV5-1	13	TRBJ2-5	TGCGCCAGCAGCCGCGGGTCAGGTGAGACCCAGTACTTC	CASSRGSGETQYF
NA	NA	TRBV3-1/TRBV3-2	13	TRBJ2-5	TGTGCCAGCAGCCAAATCCTACAAGAGACCCAGTACTTC	CASSQILQETQYF
NA	TRBD2	TRBV19	15	TRBJ2-3	TGTGCCAGTAGTATAGGCACTAGCGGGGCAGATACGCAGTATTTT	CASSIGTSGADTQYF
NA	TRBD1	TRBV3-1/TRBV3-2	15	TRBJ2-5	TGTGCCAGCAGCCAACGGACAGGGGACCAAGAGACCCAGTACTTC	CASSQRTGDQETQYF
NA	TRBD1	TRBV11-2	14	TRBJ1-2	TGTGCCAGCAGCCGACAGGGGGAGGACTATGGCTACACCTTC	CASSRQGEDYGYTF
NA	TRBD2	TRBV15	16	TRBJ2-3	TGTGCCACCAGCAGAGAGCGCGGGGGGCGCACAGATACGCAGTATTTT	CATSRERGGRTDTQYF
NA	TRBD1	TRBV7-9	14	TRBJ1-2	TGTGCCAGCAGCTGGGGACAGGGGGCGCCTGGCTACACCTTC	CASSWGQGAPGYTF
NA	NA	TRBV30	14	TRBJ2-7	TGTGCCTGGAGTCTCGACAGTTTCTCCTACGAGCAGTACTTC	CAWSLDSFSYEQYF
NA	NA	TRBV5-1	16	TRBJ2-2	TGCGCCAGCAGCTCCTCAGGGCCCTCGGGCACCGGGGAGCTGTTTTTT	CASSSSGPSGTGELFF
NA	NA	TRBV4-2	16	TRBJ1-2	TGTGCCAGCAGCCAAGGGGACGAACAGGGAAACTATGGCTACACCTTC	CASSQGDEQGNYGYTF
NA	TRBD1	TRBV6-2/TRBV6-3	13	TRBJ1-5	TGTGCCAGCAGTCCGGACAGGCGCCAGCCCCAGCATTTT	CASSPDRRQPQHF
NA	NA	TRBV11-2	16	TRBJ2-1	TGTGCCAGCAGCTTAGAGGTGGGGCTGGTATACAATGAGCAGTTCTTC	CASSLEVGLVYNEQFF
NA	TRBD2	TRBV7-9	18	TRBJ2-3	TGTGCCAGCAGCATGAATCCTCCCGGGACTACCAGCACAGATACGCAGTATTTT	CASSMNPPGTTSTDTQYF
NA	NA	TRBV2	15	TRBJ2-5	TGTGCCAGCAGTGTGGGGACAATACCAGGGGAGACCCAGTACTTC	CASSVGTIPGETQYF
NA	TRBD1	TRBV19	16	TRBJ2-2	TGTGCCAGTAGCCCTTTTGACAGGGCGAACACCGGGGAGCTGTTTTTT	CASSPFDRANTGELFF
NA	NA	TRBV7-9	13	TRBJ1-1	TGTGCCAGCAGCTTAGCCAGGAACACTGAAGCTTTCTTT	CASSLARNTEAFF
NA	TRBD1	TRBV10-2	14	TRBJ2-7	TGCGCCAGCAGGGACAGGAGTCGCTCCTACGAGCAGTACTTC	CASRDRSRSYEQYF
NA	NA	TRBV6-5	15	TRBJ2-3	TGTGCCACCGCCAGGGGGGATCCTAGCACAGATACGCAGTATTTT	CATARGDPSTDTQYF
once	NA	TRBV18	17	TRBJ2-1	TGTGCCAGCTCACCAACGGGGGGACGGGGGCCTTACAATGAGCAGTTCTTC	CASSPTGGRGPYNEQFF
NA	NA	TRBV7-9	13	TRBJ1-1	TGTGCCAGCAGCTCGACAGGATGGTCTGAAGCTTTCTTT	CASSSTGWSEAFF
NA	NA	TRBV2	13	TRBJ1-6	TGTGCCAGCAGTGATGGAGGGAATTCACCCCTCCACTTT	CASSDGGNSPLHF
NA	NA	TRBV7-8	14	TRBJ1-2	TGTGCCAGCAGCTTAGTTGGCCTTTCCTATGGCTACACCTTC	CASSLVGLSYGYTF
NA	NA	TRBV16	17	TRBJ1-5	TGTGCCAGCAGCCAATCTCGGACAGCCCATAGCAATCAGCCCCAGCATTTT	CASSQSRTAHSNQPQHF
NA	NA	TRBV12-3/TRBV12-4	13	TRBJ1-2	TGTGCCAGCAGTTCCAGGGGTGACTATGGCTACACCTTC	CASSSRGDYGYTF
NA	NA	TRBV2	13	TRBJ2-3	TGTGCCAGCGGAGGACAGCAAACAGATACGCAGTATTTT	CASGGQQTDTQYF
NA	NA	TRBV14	15	TRBJ1-6	TGTGCCAGCAGCCTCCAACAGGGTGCGGATTCACCCCTCCACTTT	CASSLQQGADSPLHF
few	TRBD1	TRBV10-2	13	TRBJ1-5	TGCGCCAGCAGTGGACAGGGGAATCAGCCCCAGCATTTT	CASSGQGNQPQHF
NA	TRBD1	TRBV6-5	13	TRBJ2-2	TGTGCCAGCAGACGACAGGGATCCGGGGAGCTGTTTTTT	CASRRQGSGELFF
NA	NA	TRBV29-1	17	TRBJ1-1	TGCAGCGTTGGATTTACCCGGGGGGCGTTTGAGGACACTGAAGCTTTCTTT	CSVGFTRGAFEDTEAFF
NA	NA	TRBV7-6	13	TRBJ2-7	TGTGCCAGCAGCTTTGGGTCTAGCTACGAGCAGTACTTC	CASSFGSSYEQYF
NA	TRBD1	TRBV5-1	14	TRBJ1-6	TGCGCCAGCGGGACAGGGGGTTATAATTCACCCCTCCACTTT	CASGTGGYNSPLHF
NA	NA	TRBV6-5	13	TRBJ1-2	TGTGCCAGTTGTAGAGGGGGAAACTATGGCTACACCTTC	CASCRGGNYGYTF
NA	TRBD1	TRBV11-3	15	TRBJ2-7	TGTGCCAGCAGCTTAGGATCGACAGGGCCCTACGAGCAGTACTTC	CASSLGSTGPYEQYF
few	NA	TRBV27	15	TRBJ1-1	TGTGCCAGCAGCTTAACACCCGCCCATAACACTGAAGCTTTCTTT	CASSLTPAHNTEAFF
NA	TRBD1	TRBV19	13	TRBJ2-7	TGTGCCAGCAGCCAACAGGGGCTTGTGGAGCAGTACTTC	CASSQQGLVEQYF
NA	TRBD1	TRBV7-9	14	TRBJ1-6	TGTGCCAGCAGCCCAGGGACAGGTGATTCACCCCTCCACTTT	CASSPGTGDSPLHF
NA	TRBD1	TRBV4-3	15	TRBJ2-2	TGCGCCAGCAGCCAGGACGGACAGGCCCCCGGGGAGCTGTTTTTT	CASSQDGQAPGELFF
NA	NA	TRBV21-1	19	TRBJ1-6	TGTGCCAGCAGCGACTTAATCACAGGGAAAAGCTCCTATAATTCACCCCTCCACTTT	CASSDLITGKSSYNSPLHF
NA	TRBD1	TRBV29-1	12	TRBJ1-1	TGCAGCGTGAGGACAGGGAACACTGAAGCTTTCTTT	CSVRTGNTEAFF
NA	NA	TRBV29-1	15	TRBJ1-4	TGCAGCGTTGCCAGACAGTGGGGGGTCAATGAAAAACTGTTTTTT	CSVARQWGVNEKLFF